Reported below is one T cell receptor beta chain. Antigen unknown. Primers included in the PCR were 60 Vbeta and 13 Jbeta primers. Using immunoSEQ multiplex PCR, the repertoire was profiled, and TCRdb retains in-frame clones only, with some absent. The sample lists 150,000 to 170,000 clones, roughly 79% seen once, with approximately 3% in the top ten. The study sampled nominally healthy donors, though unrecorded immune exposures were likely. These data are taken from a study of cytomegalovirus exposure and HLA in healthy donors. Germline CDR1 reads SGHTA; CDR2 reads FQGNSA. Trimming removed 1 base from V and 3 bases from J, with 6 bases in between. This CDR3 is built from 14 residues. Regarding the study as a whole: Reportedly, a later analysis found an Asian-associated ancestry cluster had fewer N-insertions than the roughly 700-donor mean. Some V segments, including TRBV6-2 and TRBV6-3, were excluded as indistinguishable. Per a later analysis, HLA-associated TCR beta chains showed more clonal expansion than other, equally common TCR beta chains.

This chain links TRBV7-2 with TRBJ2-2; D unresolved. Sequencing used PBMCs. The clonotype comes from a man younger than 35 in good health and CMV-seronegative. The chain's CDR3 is CASSLVRYTGELFF. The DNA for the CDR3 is TGTGCCAGCAGCTTAGTGAGATACACCGGGGAGCTGTTTTTT. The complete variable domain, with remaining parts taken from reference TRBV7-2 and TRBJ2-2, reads GAGVSQSPSNKVTEKGKDVELRCDPISGHTALYWYRQSLGQGLEFLIYFQGNSAPDKSGLPSDRFSAERTGGSVSTLTIQRTQQEDSAVYLCASSLVRYTGELFFGEGSRLTVL.